Listed below are T cell receptor beta chains from one sample, sequenced in a study of T cell responses to AZD1222 COVID-19 vaccine. Sequenced by immunoSEQ multiplex PCR; TCRdb stores in-frame clones only, minus some. The repertoire holds 150,000 to 200,000 clones, with approximately 94% as singletons. This material consisted of peripheral blood, taken 28 days after the second AZD1222 dose. The receptors here all came from an adult who received the AZD1222 COVID-19 vaccine. CDR3s include the opening cysteine and the closing phenylalanine or tryptophan. D genes are given only for firm matches. The size entry is marked missing in some rows and otherwise reads once, few, many or a size class.

D gene: TRBD1; CDR3 length: 18; J gene: TRBJ2-5; V gene: TRBV5-8; clone size: .; CDR3 protein: CASSLETLDRGYQETQYF; CDR3 DNA: TGTGCCAGCAGCTTAGAAACCCTGGACAGGGGATACCAAGAGACCCAGTACTTC
D gene: .; CDR3 length: 13; J gene: TRBJ1-1; V gene: TRBV12-3/TRBV12-4; clone size: .; CDR3 protein: CASSLGPGTEAFF; CDR3 DNA: TGTGCCAGCAGCCTAGGGCCTGGCACTGAAGCTTTCTTT
D gene: TRBD2; CDR3 length: 14; J gene: TRBJ2-3; V gene: TRBV24-1; clone size: .; CDR3 protein: CATSDPGTIDTQYF; CDR3 DNA: TGTGCCACCAGTGACCCCGGGACTATCGATACGCAGTATTTT
D gene: TRBD2; CDR3 length: 15; J gene: TRBJ2-7; V gene: TRBV24-1; clone size: .; CDR3 protein: CATSDDSGSIREQYF; CDR3 DNA: TGTGCCACCAGTGATGATAGCGGGAGCATTCGCGAGCAGTACTTC
D gene: TRBD2; CDR3 length: 16; J gene: TRBJ2-2; V gene: TRBV19; clone size: .; CDR3 protein: CASSFAGLAGAGELFF; CDR3 DNA: TGTGCCAGTAGTTTCGCAGGACTAGCGGGGGCCGGGGAGCTGTTTTTT
D gene: .; CDR3 length: 11; J gene: TRBJ2-5; V gene: TRBV20-1; clone size: once; CDR3 protein: CSARRMETQYF; CDR3 DNA: TGCAGTGCTCGAAGGATGGAGACCCAGTACTTC
D gene: TRBD1; CDR3 length: 17; J gene: TRBJ2-2; V gene: TRBV18; clone size: .; CDR3 protein: CASSPYGTGRNTGELFF; CDR3 DNA: TGTGCCAGCTCACCATATGGGACAGGGAGAAACACCGGGGAGCTGTTTTTT
D gene: .; CDR3 length: 12; J gene: TRBJ1-1; V gene: TRBV28; clone size: .; CDR3 protein: CASSPRNTEAFF; CDR3 DNA: TGTGCCAGCAGCCCACGGAACACTGAAGCTTTCTTT
D gene: .; CDR3 length: 12; J gene: TRBJ2-7; V gene: TRBV19; clone size: .; CDR3 protein: CASSPGIYEQYF; CDR3 DNA: TGTGCCAGTTCGCCGGGAATCTACGAGCAGTACTTC
D gene: .; CDR3 length: 15; J gene: TRBJ1-1; V gene: TRBV6-6; clone size: .; CDR3 protein: CASRLEGLFTTEAFF; CDR3 DNA: TGTGCCAGCAGGCTAGAGGGGCTCTTTACTACTGAAGCTTTCTTT
D gene: .; CDR3 length: 15; J gene: TRBJ1-1; V gene: TRBV9; clone size: .; CDR3 protein: CASSPTGTPNTEAFF; CDR3 DNA: TGTGCCAGCAGCCCGACCGGGACCCCGAACACTGAAGCTTTCTTT
D gene: .; CDR3 length: 14; J gene: TRBJ1-2; V gene: TRBV6-5; clone size: .; CDR3 protein: CASSYGRENYGYTF; CDR3 DNA: TGTGCCAGCAGTTACGGCAGGGAGAACTATGGCTACACCTTC
D gene: TRBD1; CDR3 length: 15; J gene: TRBJ1-2; V gene: TRBV6-5; clone size: .; CDR3 protein: CASSGPGQVNYGYTF; CDR3 DNA: TGTGCCAGCAGCGGGCCGGGACAGGTGAACTATGGCTACACCTTC
D gene: TRBD2; CDR3 length: 15; J gene: TRBJ2-1; V gene: TRBV25-1; clone size: .; CDR3 protein: CASRLAGESYNEQFF; CDR3 DNA: TGTGCCAGCAGACTAGCGGGAGAATCCTACAATGAGCAGTTCTTC
D gene: .; CDR3 length: 14; J gene: TRBJ1-1; V gene: TRBV29-1; clone size: .; CDR3 protein: CSVEGQAFNTEAFF; CDR3 DNA: TGCAGCGTTGAAGGTCAGGCGTTCAACACTGAAGCTTTCTTT
D gene: .; CDR3 length: 13; J gene: TRBJ2-5; V gene: TRBV18; clone size: .; CDR3 protein: CASSPSGQETQYF; CDR3 DNA: TGTGCCAGCTCACCGTCAGGGCAAGAGACCCAGTACTTC
D gene: .; CDR3 length: 14; J gene: TRBJ2-3; V gene: TRBV18; clone size: .; CDR3 protein: CASSPGVSTDTQYF; CDR3 DNA: TGTGCCAGCTCACCAGGGGTAAGCACAGATACGCAGTATTTT
D gene: TRBD1; CDR3 length: 16; J gene: TRBJ1-1; V gene: TRBV18; clone size: .; CDR3 protein: CASSPTLTGMNTEAFF; CDR3 DNA: TGTGCCAGCTCACCCACTCTGACAGGGATGAACACTGAAGCTTTCTTT
D gene: .; CDR3 length: 15; J gene: TRBJ1-1; V gene: TRBV5-5; clone size: .; CDR3 protein: CASSLMGQVDTEAFF; CDR3 DNA: TGTGCCAGCAGCTTGATGGGGCAGGTAGACACTGAAGCTTTCTTT
D gene: TRBD1; CDR3 length: 15; J gene: TRBJ2-7; V gene: TRBV18; clone size: .; CDR3 protein: CASSPRSGQGTEQYF; CDR3 DNA: TGTGCCAGCTCACCACGGTCGGGACAGGGTACCGAGCAGTACTTC
D gene: TRBD1; CDR3 length: 14; J gene: TRBJ1-2; V gene: TRBV5-1; clone size: .; CDR3 protein: CASSLGQGADGYTF; CDR3 DNA: TGCGCCAGCAGCTTGGGACAGGGGGCGGATGGCTACACCTTC
D gene: .; CDR3 length: 13; J gene: TRBJ1-2; V gene: TRBV6-5; clone size: .; CDR3 protein: CASYSNADYGYTF; CDR3 DNA: TGTGCCAGCTACTCCAATGCCGACTATGGCTACACCTTC
D gene: .; CDR3 length: 15; J gene: TRBJ2-3; V gene: TRBV4-3; clone size: .; CDR3 protein: CASSQDGQSTDTQYF; CDR3 DNA: TGCGCCAGCAGCCAAGACGGGCAGAGCACAGATACGCAGTATTTT
D gene: .; CDR3 length: 11; J gene: TRBJ1-2; V gene: TRBV29-1; clone size: .; CDR3 protein: CSVDVDGHYTF; CDR3 DNA: TGCAGCGTTGACGTGGACGGTCACTACACCTTC
D gene: .; CDR3 length: 12; J gene: TRBJ2-5; V gene: TRBV30; clone size: .; CDR3 protein: CAWSWDRETQYF; CDR3 DNA: TGTGCCTGGAGTTGGGACCGGGAGACCCAGTACTTC
D gene: TRBD1; CDR3 length: 14; J gene: TRBJ1-1; V gene: TRBV12-5; clone size: .; CDR3 protein: CASGIGGAVTEAFF; CDR3 DNA: TGTGCTAGTGGTATAGGGGGCGCGGTCACTGAAGCTTTCTTT
D gene: TRBD1; CDR3 length: 21; J gene: TRBJ1-6; V gene: TRBV7-9; clone size: .; CDR3 protein: CASSTKDRVRLEASYNSPLHF; CDR3 DNA: TGTGCCAGCAGCACAAAGGACAGGGTCAGGTTAGAGGCCTCCTATAATTCACCCCTCCACTTT
D gene: TRBD1; CDR3 length: 17; J gene: TRBJ1-5; V gene: TRBV18; clone size: .; CDR3 protein: CASSPPQGRVRNQPQHF; CDR3 DNA: TGTGCCAGCTCACCACCACAGGGGCGGGTACGCAATCAGCCCCAGCATTTT
D gene: .; CDR3 length: 14; J gene: TRBJ2-5; V gene: TRBV9; clone size: .; CDR3 protein: CASSVDWGPETQYF; CDR3 DNA: TGTGCCAGCAGCGTAGATTGGGGTCCAGAGACCCAGTACTTC
D gene: TRBD1; CDR3 length: 18; J gene: TRBJ1-1; V gene: TRBV27; clone size: .; CDR3 protein: CASSPYQTGPRGNTEAFF; CDR3 DNA: TGTGCCAGCAGTCCGTACCAGACAGGGCCCCGGGGGAACACTGAAGCTTTCTTT
D gene: .; CDR3 length: 15; J gene: TRBJ2-1; V gene: TRBV28; clone size: .; CDR3 protein: CASTRQGISYNEQFF; CDR3 DNA: TGTGCCAGCACTCGGCAGGGTATCTCCTACAATGAGCAGTTCTTC
D gene: .; CDR3 length: 16; J gene: TRBJ1-1; V gene: TRBV4-1; clone size: .; CDR3 protein: CASSQVSGTLNTEAFF; CDR3 DNA: TGCGCCAGCAGCCAAGTATCTGGGACACTTAACACTGAAGCTTTCTTT
D gene: TRBD2; CDR3 length: 16; J gene: TRBJ2-1; V gene: TRBV5-1; clone size: .; CDR3 protein: CASSPGLAGAANEQFF; CDR3 DNA: TGCGCCAGCAGCCCGGGACTAGCGGGAGCGGCCAATGAGCAGTTCTTC
D gene: .; CDR3 length: 13; J gene: TRBJ1-2; V gene: TRBV4-3; clone size: .; CDR3 protein: CASSHGGNYGYTF; CDR3 DNA: TGCGCCAGCAGCCACGGAGGTAACTATGGCTACACCTTC
D gene: .; CDR3 length: 15; J gene: TRBJ1-5; V gene: TRBV2; clone size: .; CDR3 protein: CASRVEPLANQPQHF; CDR3 DNA: TGTGCCAGCAGGGTGGAGCCCTTAGCCAATCAGCCCCAGCATTTT
D gene: TRBD1; CDR3 length: 15; J gene: TRBJ2-7; V gene: TRBV3-1/TRBV3-2; clone size: .; CDR3 protein: CASRESGQGFYEQYF; CDR3 DNA: TGTGCCAGCAGGGAATCGGGACAGGGGTTCTACGAGCAGTACTTC
D gene: .; CDR3 length: 13; J gene: TRBJ1-5; V gene: TRBV9; clone size: .; CDR3 protein: CASSVGDHAAQHF; CDR3 DNA: TGTGCCAGCAGCGTAGGGGACCACGCGGCCCAGCATTTT
D gene: .; CDR3 length: 16; J gene: TRBJ1-3; V gene: TRBV7-8; clone size: .; CDR3 protein: CASSPSKRGPGNTIYF; CDR3 DNA: TGTGCCAGCAGCCCATCCAAGCGGGGGCCTGGAAACACCATATATTTT
D gene: TRBD2; CDR3 length: 15; J gene: TRBJ2-7; V gene: TRBV5-1; clone size: .; CDR3 protein: CASSLDGAGEAEQYF; CDR3 DNA: TGCGCCAGCAGCTTGGACGGTGCGGGAGAGGCCGAGCAGTACTTC
D gene: .; CDR3 length: 16; J gene: TRBJ2-2; V gene: TRBV5-8; clone size: .; CDR3 protein: CASSGGGNVRTGELFF; CDR3 DNA: TGTGCCAGCAGCGGTGGGGGTAACGTGCGCACCGGGGAGCTGTTTTTT
D gene: .; CDR3 length: 14; J gene: TRBJ1-1; V gene: TRBV5-1; clone size: .; CDR3 protein: CASSLRQENTEAFF; CDR3 DNA: TGCGCCAGCAGCTTGCGCCAGGAGAACACTGAAGCTTTCTTT
D gene: TRBD1; CDR3 length: 14; J gene: TRBJ1-1; V gene: TRBV7-9; clone size: .; CDR3 protein: CASSQQGASTEAFF; CDR3 DNA: TGTGCCAGCAGCCAACAGGGGGCAAGTACTGAAGCTTTCTTT
D gene: .; CDR3 length: 14; J gene: TRBJ2-7; V gene: TRBV27; clone size: .; CDR3 protein: CASRPQGYSYEQYF; CDR3 DNA: TGTGCCAGCAGGCCCCAGGGATACTCCTACGAGCAGTACTTC
D gene: .; CDR3 length: 14; J gene: TRBJ1-5; V gene: TRBV7-9; clone size: .; CDR3 protein: CASSLEGTNQPQHF; CDR3 DNA: TGTGCCAGCAGCTTAGAAGGCACAAACCAGCCCCAGCATTTT
D gene: .; CDR3 length: 13; J gene: TRBJ1-1; V gene: TRBV19; clone size: .; CDR3 protein: CASRTAPNTEAFF; CDR3 DNA: TGTGCCAGCAGGACAGCGCCGAACACTGAAGCTTTCTTT
D gene: .; CDR3 length: 15; J gene: TRBJ1-5; V gene: TRBV7-2; clone size: .; CDR3 protein: CASSLVSSGLQPQHF; CDR3 DNA: TGTGCCAGCAGCTTAGTATCCTCAGGGTTGCAGCCCCAGCATTTT
D gene: TRBD1; CDR3 length: 14; J gene: TRBJ2-7; V gene: TRBV29-1; clone size: .; CDR3 protein: CSVRTGMKSYEQYF; CDR3 DNA: TGCAGCGTCCGGACAGGGATGAAGTCCTACGAGCAGTACTTC
D gene: .; CDR3 length: 15; J gene: TRBJ2-7; V gene: TRBV28; clone size: .; CDR3 protein: CASRRLGGRPYEQYF; CDR3 DNA: TGTGCCAGCAGACGGTTGGGGGGGCGCCCCTACGAGCAGTACTTC
D gene: .; CDR3 length: 12; J gene: TRBJ1-6; V gene: TRBV12-3/TRBV12-4; clone size: .; CDR3 protein: CASSLRNSPLHF; CDR3 DNA: TGTGCCAGCAGTTTAAGGAATTCACCCCTCCACTTT
D gene: TRBD1; CDR3 length: 13; J gene: TRBJ2-7; V gene: TRBV19; clone size: .; CDR3 protein: CASQKTGIPEQYF; CDR3 DNA: TGTGCCAGCCAGAAGACAGGGATACCCGAGCAGTACTTC